These 7 T cell receptor beta chains originate from one sample sequenced in a study of T cell repertoires in aging, cancer and after chemotherapy. TRB rearrangements spanning V, D and J were amplified using mixed TRB-A/B primers. One entry per CDR3 protein results from TCRdb running MiXCR on the multiplex PCR reads. This table holds 2,000 or so distinct CDR3 sequences, over 20% found once. The template was genomic DNA from peripheral blood, not RNA. Sequences were obtained from blood. Source of these receptors: a human donor with a blood cancer.

This clonotype is labeled medium-sized. The chain joins TRBV12-3 or TRBV12-4 to TRBJ2-1; TRBD2 matches at 9 bases. This CDR3 region has 15 residues. The trim removed 2 bases at V and 6 bases at J, leaving 5 bases unmatched. As DNA, the CDR3 is TGTGCCAGCAGTTTACATCTAGCGGGAACCAATGAGCAGTTCTTC. Amino acid sequence: CASSLHLAGTNEQFF.

Within the sample, this clonotype is medium-sized. J is TRBJ2-2 and V is TRBV5-6; tentatively, D is TRBD1 (6 bases). The germline gives CDR1 SGHDT, CDR2 YYEEEE. CDR3 length: 16 amino acids. V was shortened by 6 bases and J by 4 bases, with 19 bases between the two germline ends. CDR3 in amino acids: CASTWGQGGSTGELFF. The CDR3 coding sequence is TGTGCCAGCACCTGGGGACAAGGGGGATCCACCGGGGAGCTGTTTTTT.

In its sample, this clonotype is large (0.1 to 1%). The rearrangement uses TRBV19 and TRBJ2-1, with 11 bases lining up with TRBD2. This CDR3 contains 14 residues. V was pared by 6 bases and J by 8 bases, with 6 bases of the junction left unmatched. CDR1 LNHDA and CDR2 SQIVND come from the germline V gene (reference sequence). The CDR3 region is CASRLAGGWDEQFF. For the CDR3, the DNA is TGTGCCAGTAGGCTAGCGGGAGGATGGGATGAGCAGTTCTTC. The whole variable domain, filled in from reference TRBV19 and TRBJ2-1, reads DGGITQSPKYLFRKEGQNVTLSCEQNLNHDAMYWYRQDPGQGLRLIYYSQIVNDFQKGDIAEGYSVSREKKESFPLTVTSAQKNPTAFYLCASRLAGGWDEQFFGPGTRLTVL.

In this sample, this clonotype is medium-sized (0.01 to 0.1%). The CDR3 loop reads CASSSQGLETFF. The CDR3 region has the DNA TGTGCCAGCAGCTCCCAGGGGTTGGAAACTTTCTTT. V is TRBV6-6 and J is TRBJ1-1; perhaps TRBD1 as D (6 bases). This CDR3 is built from 12 residues. V lost 6 bases to trimming and J lost 12 bases, with 17 bases between them. Germline lookup yields CDR1 MNHNY and CDR2 SVGAGI (reference sequence).

This clonotype was picked up a small number of times. This chain connects TRBV12-3 or TRBV12-4 to TRBJ2-2; the D gene is possibly TRBD1 (6 bases). The CDR3 loop spans 18 amino acids. Trimming removed 7 bases at V and 1 base at J, with 22 bases between. DNA of the CDR3: TGTGCCAGCAAAATATCGTCGGGACAAACAATGAACACCGGGGAGCTGTTTTTT. This translates into CASKISSGQTMNTGELFF.

Sample share makes this clonotype medium-sized. The gene calls are TRBV5-4 and TRBJ2-7, with 11 bases matching TRBD1. Trimming removed 5 bases from V and 1 base from J; junction bases left unmatched: 5. Germline loops: CDR1 SGHNT, CDR2 YYREEE (reference sequence). This CDR3 is built from 15 residues. The CDR3 coding sequence is TGTGCCAGCAGAGGGGACAGGGGGGAATCCTACGAGCAGTACTTC. It codes for CASRGDRGESYEQYF.

Concerning this clonotype: It may be a read error: a sequence one base away is much more abundant. The rearrangement joins TRBV18 to TRBJ1-1; no definite D call. The CDR3 runs to 15 residues. The germline V gene encodes CDR1 KGHSH and CDR2 LQKENI. CDR3 DNA sequence: TGTGCCAGCTTACCAGTTGAAGAGATGAACACTGAAGCTTTCTTT. This encodes CASLPVEEMNTEAFF.